One and the same sample provided the 24 T cell receptor beta chains below, sequenced in a study of cytomegalovirus exposure and HLA in healthy donors. The study ran its PCR with 60 Vbeta and 13 Jbeta primers. The assay was immunoSEQ multiplex PCR, and TCRdb's table has in-frame clones only and misses some. The sample holds around 96,000 clones, around 60% seen once. The specimen was PBMCs. These receptor sequences come from a man aged 55 to 70 in good health and CMV-seronegative.

The V and J genes are TRBV19 and TRBJ1-2; a possible D gene is TRBD1 (5 bases). The CDR3 contains 15 residues. Germline loops: CDR1 LNHDA, CDR2 SQIVND (reference sequence). V lost 5 bases, J lost 4 bases, and 17 bases lay in between. The CDR3 is CASSLTGPSGYGYTF. As DNA, the CDR3 is TGTGCCAGTAGTCTCACAGGTCCTTCTGGCTATGGCTACACCTTC.

The V and J genes are TRBV5-1 and TRBJ2-3; TRBD2 matches at 9 bases. V dropped 4 bases and J dropped 4; count of bases not matched to a gene: 1. This CDR3 has 13 amino acids. Germline-derived CDR1 and CDR2 are SGHRS and YFSETQ. DNA of the CDR3: TGCGCCAGCAGCGTAGCGGGAGCAGATACGCAGTATTTT. It encodes CASSVAGADTQYF.

The genes are TRBV18 and TRBJ2-5; tentative D call: TRBD2 (6 bases). The ends were cut back, 3 bases at V and 5 bases at J, with 25 bases in the middle. Germline values: CDR1 KGHSH, CDR2 LQKENI. The CDR3 is made up of 18 amino acids. The CDR3 DNA sequence: TGTGCCAGCTCACCCCTCAGGGTCACGGGAGTGGCCGGGGAGACCCAGTACTTC. It specifies CASSPLRVTGVAGETQYF.

Only one count was recorded for this clone. The rearrangement links TRBV5-1 to TRBJ1-5, with 7 bases fitting TRBD1. Trimming cost V 2 bases and J 5 bases; bases outside gene matches: 13. The CDR3 runs 17 residues. CDR1 is SGHRS and CDR2 is YFSETQ in the germline V gene. The CDR3 coding sequence is TGCGCCAGCAGCTTATACCGGGACAGCCTGGGTCATCAGCCCCAGCATTTT. This translates into CASSLYRDSLGHQPQHF.

The chain couples TRBV6-4 to TRBJ2-1; weak D call: TRBD2 (7 bases). CDR3 size: 15 residues. Germline loops: CDR1 MRHNA, CDR2 SNTAGT. The germline V and J ends were trimmed by 2 bases and 8 bases, with 16 bases remaining between them. Here the CDR3 DNA reads TGTGCCAGCAGTGACGAGGACAGTGCGGGGGATGAGCAGTTCTTC. Protein: CASSDEDSAGDEQFF.

V is TRBV2 and J is TRBJ2-2; 9 bases are a match to TRBD1. This CDR3 has 15 residues. The V gene end was trimmed by 6 bases and the J gene end by 4 bases; junction bases not matched to a gene: 6. Germline lookup yields CDR1 SNHLY and CDR2 FYNNEI. In DNA form, the CDR3 reads TGTGCCAGCAGAGAACAGGGGGCGGGCACCGGGGAGCTGTTTTTT. Encoded protein: CASREQGAGTGELFF. Supplemented by reference TRBV2 and TRBJ2-2, the full variable domain reads EPEVTQTPSHQVTQMGQEVILRCVPISNHLYFYWYRQILGQKVEFLVSFYNNEISEKSEIFDDQFSVERPDGSNFTLKIRSTKLEDSAMYFCASREQGAGTGELFFGEGSRLTVL.

The chain has TRBV5-1 and TRBJ2-5; 7 bases agree with TRBD2. The CDR3 runs to 14 residues. From germline, CDR1 is SGHRS and CDR2 YFSETQ. V trimming: 2 bases; J trimming: 10 bases; junction bases outside the gene matches: 11. CDR3 region: CASSFRGELIHQYF. The CDR3 DNA sequence: TGCGCCAGCAGCTTCCGGGGGGAGCTTATTCACCAGTACTTC.

This clone was detected a few times. This chain uses TRBV7-9 with TRBJ1-6; no firm D call. This CDR3 has 17 amino acids. With 5 bases removed from V and 0 bases from J, the gap between germline ends came to 14 bases. Per germline, CDR1 SEHNR and CDR2 FQNEAQ (reference sequence). The CDR3 nucleotides read TGTGCCAGCAGCCCATCAATAGGGAGCTCCTATAATTCACCCCTCCACTTT. This translates into CASSPSIGSSYNSPLHF. Full variable domain (outside the CDR3, taken from reference TRBV7-9 and TRBJ1-6): DTGVSQNPRHKITKRGQNVTFRCDPISEHNRLYWYRQTLGQGPEFLTYFQNEAQLEKSRLLSDRFSAERPKGSFSTLEIQRTEQGDSAMYLCASSPSIGSSYNSPLHFGNGTRLTVT.

J is TRBJ2-5 and V is TRBV5-1, with TRBD1 matching over 9 bases. V lost 7 bases to trimming and J lost 1 base; unmatched junction nucleotides: 5. Per the germline V gene, CDR1 is SGHRS and CDR2 is YFSETQ. This CDR3 has 14 residues. The CDR3 loop is CASRLQGAQETQYF. CDR3 in DNA: TGCGCCAGCCGACTACAGGGGGCCCAAGAGACCCAGTACTTC.

The rearrangement uses TRBV5-1 and TRBJ1-1, with a weak D call TRBD1 (6 bases). Trimming took 4 bases from V and 5 from J, leaving 27 bases between them. The CDR3 is 18 residues long. The germline gives CDR1 SGHRS, CDR2 YFSETQ. The DNA of the CDR3 is TGCGCCAGCAGCCTACAAGCTCCGGGACAAGGTTTGCGTACTGAAGCTTTCTTT. This codes for CASSLQAPGQGLRTEAFF.

This sequence joins TRBV6-5 and TRBJ1-6; possible D gene TRBD1, 6 bases. Germline-derived CDR1 and CDR2 are MNHEY and SVGAGI. The CDR3 loop spans 15 amino acids. V lost 5 bases to trimming and J lost 1 base, with 9 bases between them. The CDR3 DNA reads as TGTGCCAGCAGTGCAGGGGAGTCCTATAATTCACCCCTCCACTTT. Amino acid sequence: CASSAGESYNSPLHF.

This rearrangement joins TRBV11-3 to TRBJ2-5; 7 bases are shared with TRBD1. CDR1 is SGHNT, CDR2 YENEEA, per germline. CDR3 length equals 14 residues. V lost 5 bases, J lost 5 bases, and 8 bases stayed unmatched. CDR3 in amino acids: CASSPRTGPETQYF. CDR3 bases: TGTGCCAGCAGCCCTCGGACAGGCCCCGAGACCCAGTACTTC.

This rearrangement joins TRBV29-1 to TRBJ2-5; 7 nucleotides align to TRBD2. CDR1 and CDR2 (germline): SQVTM, ANQGSEA. V dropped 5 bases and J dropped 0; count of bases not matched to a gene: 9. The CDR3 is made up of 15 amino acids. The CDR3 coding sequence is TGCAGCGTTTCAAGACTAGCAGTATACCAAGAGACCCAGTACTTC. Its protein product is CSVSRLAVYQETQYF.

This clone appeared a few times. The J gene is TRBJ1-2, the V gene TRBV4-2; a possible D gene is TRBD1 (6 bases). CDR3 length: 14 residues. Germline loops: CDR1 LGHNA, CDR2 YNFKEQ. The ends were cut back, 1 base at V and 8 bases at J, with 14 bases in the middle. CDR3 nucleotides: TGTGCCAGCAGCCAAGGCAGGGGTTCGGAGGGCTACACCTTC. Amino acid sequence: CASSQGRGSEGYTF.

V gene TRBV20-1 combines with J gene TRBJ2-3, with 7 bases fitting TRBD2. This CDR3 has 11 amino acids. Germline CDR1 reads DFQATT; CDR2 reads SNEGSKA (reference sequence). Germline trimming cut 6 bases from V and 9 bases from J; bases unmatched to any gene: 6. CDR3 nucleotides: TGCAGTGCGCTCGGACTAGAAACGCAGTATTTT. Its translation: CSALGLETQYF.

This rearrangement joins TRBV28 to TRBJ1-5; D gene uncertain. V lost 6 bases and J 2 bases, leaving 14 bases between the germline ends. This CDR3 has 15 amino acids. Germline V gives CDR1 MDHEN, CDR2 SYDVKM. CDR3: CASSTRPRGNQPQHF. The CDR3 DNA reads as TGTGCCAGCAGCACCCGACCCCGGGGCAATCAGCCCCAGCATTTT.

The gene calls are TRBV7-7 and TRBJ2-1; D perhaps matches TRBD2 (5 bases). Trimming stripped 5 bases from V and 4 bases from J, with 15 bases between. From germline, CDR1 is SSHAT and CDR2 FNYEAQ (reference sequence). This CDR3 spans 15 amino acids. In nucleotides, the CDR3 is TGTGCCAGCAGCCCCCAGGCTAGCACATACAATGAGCAGTTCTTC. Translating gives CASSPQASTYNEQFF.

In regard to this clone: One end of the junction varies from germline; a read error may be responsible. The chain employs TRBV7-9 and TRBJ1-4; D ambiguous. The germline V gene encodes CDR1 SEHNR and CDR2 FQNEAQ (reference sequence). The CDR3 spans 12 residues. As DNA, the CDR3 is TGTTCCAGCAGCTTAAATGAGTTGGAACTGTTTTTT. Translated, it gives CSSSLNELELFF.

The chain couples TRBV10-1 to TRBJ2-3, with no clear D. The CDR3 is 14 amino acids. V was cut by 3 bases and J by 6 bases, with 13 bases left in between. The germline gives CDR1 WNHNN, CDR2 SYGVQD (reference sequence). This CDR3 reads CASSDKPALDTQYF. DNA for the CDR3: TGCGCCAGCAGTGATAAGCCAGCGTTGGATACGCAGTATTTT.

This clone was seen more than once but under ten times. The gene calls are TRBV7-3 and TRBJ1-2; D perhaps matches TRBD1 (5 bases). The V gene's germline CDR1 is SGHTA and CDR2 FQGTGA. The CDR3 consists of 13 residues. The germline V and J ends were trimmed by 4 bases and 3 bases, with 9 bases remaining between them. As DNA, the CDR3 is TGTGCCAGCAGCTACGGGGGGGACTATGGCTACACCTTC. This sequence encodes CASSYGGDYGYTF.

The chain combines TRBV6-6 with TRBJ2-5; 11 bases match TRBD2. The V gene end was trimmed by 11 bases and the J gene end by 2 bases; junction bases not matched to a gene: 7. This CDR3 has 14 amino acids. CDR1 and CDR2 from the germline V gene are MNHNY and SVGAGI (reference sequence). The CDR3 region is CAGGTSGQQETQYF. CDR3 DNA sequence: TGTGCCGGCGGGACTAGCGGACAACAAGAGACCCAGTACTTC.

This chain joins TRBV6-5 and TRBJ2-3, with 11 bases matching TRBD2. The CDR3 spans 15 residues. V lost 3 bases, J lost 6 bases, and 5 bases stayed unmatched. Germline loops: CDR1 MNHEY, CDR2 SVGAGI. CDR3 sequence: CASSYSGGAADTQYF. The CDR3 region has the DNA TGTGCCAGCAGTTATAGCGGGGGGGCCGCGGATACGCAGTATTTT.

There are a few counts of this clone. The chain couples TRBV2 to TRBJ2-4, with D tentatively TRBD1 (6 bases). CDR1 is SNHLY and CDR2 is FYNNEI in the germline V gene. Trimming shortened V by 8 bases and J by 0 bases, and 17 bases separated the two germline ends. The CDR3 spans 16 residues. The CDR3 spells CASDGGGLLAKNIQYF. The CDR3 DNA follows: TGTGCCAGCGACGGTGGGGGCCTTCTAGCCAAAAACATTCAGTACTTC.

Notes on this clone: The junction departs from germline at one end; a sequencing error may be responsible. V usage is TRBV7-9 and J usage is TRBJ2-5; 8 positions match TRBD2. This CDR3 is 15 amino acids long. Germline V lookup: CDR1 SEHNR, CDR2 FQNEAQ (reference sequence). The CDR3 reads CSSSLSSAGARSQYF. CDR3 nucleotide sequence: TGTTCCAGCAGCTTAAGTTCAGCGGGGGCCAGATCCCAGTACTTC.